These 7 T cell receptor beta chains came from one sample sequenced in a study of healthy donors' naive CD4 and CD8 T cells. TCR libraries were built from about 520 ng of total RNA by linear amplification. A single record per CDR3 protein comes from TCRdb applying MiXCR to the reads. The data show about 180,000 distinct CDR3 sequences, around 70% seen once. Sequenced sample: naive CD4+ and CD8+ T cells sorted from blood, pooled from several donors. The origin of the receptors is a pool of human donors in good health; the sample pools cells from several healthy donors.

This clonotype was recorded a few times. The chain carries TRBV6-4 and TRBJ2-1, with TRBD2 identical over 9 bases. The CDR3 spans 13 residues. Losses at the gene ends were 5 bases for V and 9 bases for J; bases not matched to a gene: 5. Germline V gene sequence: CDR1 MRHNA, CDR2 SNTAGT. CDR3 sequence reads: CASSNSGSPEQFF. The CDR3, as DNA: TGTGCCAGCAGTAATAGCGGGAGCCCTGAGCAGTTCTTC.

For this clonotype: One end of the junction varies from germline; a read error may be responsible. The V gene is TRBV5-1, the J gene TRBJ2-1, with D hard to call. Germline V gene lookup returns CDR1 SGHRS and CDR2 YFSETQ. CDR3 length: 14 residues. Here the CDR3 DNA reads TGTGCCAGCAGCTCCTTATGGAGAAGCGATGAGCAGTTCTTC. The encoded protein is CASSSLWRSDEQFF.

The CDR3 coding sequence is TGCAGCGCGAACAGGGGAAACACAGATACGCAGTATTTT. Translated: CSANRGNTDTQYF. This chain connects TRBV29-1 to TRBJ2-3, with TRBD1 matching 7 bases. This CDR3 comprises 13 residues. The trim removed 7 bases at V and 2 bases at J, leaving 6 bases unmatched. Germline V lookup: CDR1 SQVTM, CDR2 ANQGSEA.

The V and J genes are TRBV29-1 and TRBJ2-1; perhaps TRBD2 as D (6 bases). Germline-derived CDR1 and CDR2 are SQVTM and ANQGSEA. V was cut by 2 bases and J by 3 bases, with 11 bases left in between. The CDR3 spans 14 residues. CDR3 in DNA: TGCAGCGTTGAAAGCAGGGACTTCTACAATGAGCAGTTCTTC. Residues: CSVESRDFYNEQFF.

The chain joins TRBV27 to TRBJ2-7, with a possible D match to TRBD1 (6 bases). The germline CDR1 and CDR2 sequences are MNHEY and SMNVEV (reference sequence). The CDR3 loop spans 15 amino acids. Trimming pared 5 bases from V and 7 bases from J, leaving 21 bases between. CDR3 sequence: CASSVYRDHIVEQYF. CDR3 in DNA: TGTGCCAGCAGTGTATACAGGGACCACATTGTTGAGCAGTACTTC.

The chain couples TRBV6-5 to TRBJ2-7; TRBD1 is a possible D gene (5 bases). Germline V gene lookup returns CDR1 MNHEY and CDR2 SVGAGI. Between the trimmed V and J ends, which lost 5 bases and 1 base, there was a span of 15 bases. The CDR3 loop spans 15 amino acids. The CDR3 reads CASSPYTTESYEQYF. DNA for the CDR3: TGTGCCAGCAGTCCTTACACGACAGAGTCCTACGAGCAGTACTTC.

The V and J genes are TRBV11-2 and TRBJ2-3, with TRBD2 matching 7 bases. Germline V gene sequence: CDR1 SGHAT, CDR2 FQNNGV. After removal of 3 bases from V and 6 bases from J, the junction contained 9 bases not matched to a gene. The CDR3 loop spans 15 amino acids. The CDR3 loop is CASSLGGVDGDTQYF. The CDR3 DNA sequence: TGTGCCAGCAGCTTGGGAGGGGTCGACGGGGATACGCAGTATTTT.